This is a list of T cell receptor beta chains from one sample in a study of blood T cell repertoires in COVID-19. The repertoire was sequenced with immunoSEQ multiplex PCR; TCRdb's copy has only in-frame clones and lacks some. This sample has under 350,000 clones, with approximately 91% found just once. Sequencing was performed on peripheral blood. The receptors were sampled from a man between 50 and 59 years old with acute or convalescent COVID-19. Both conserved end residues are part of each CDR3. A D gene is named only where the DNA matches it firmly. For some rows the clone size is stated as once, few or many, or as a class when expanded; others skip it.

V gene	D gene	clone size	J gene	CDR3 DNA	CDR3 protein
TRBV6-5	TRBD1	.	TRBJ1-1	TGTGCCAGCAGAGCTCAGGACAGGCACAACACTGAAGCTTTCTTT	CASRAQDRHNTEAFF
TRBV7-8	TRBD1	.	TRBJ1-2	TGTGCCAGCAGCTTAGCGCGGGTGGACAGGGGATACGGCTACACCTTC	CASSLARVDRGYGYTF
TRBV6-6	TRBD2	.	TRBJ2-3	TGTGCCAGCAGTTACTCGACTAGCGGGCCAGATACGCAGTATTTT	CASSYSTSGPDTQYF
TRBV9	.	.	TRBJ1-2	TGTGCCAGCAGCCCAGTCGCCAAGGGGGACTATGGCTACACCTTC	CASSPVAKGDYGYTF
TRBV2	TRBD1	.	TRBJ1-4	TGTGCCAGCAGTGAAAGGAGGGGGCGACGTGAAAAACTGTTTTTT	CASSERRGRREKLFF
TRBV6-5	.	.	TRBJ2-7	TGTGCCAGCAGCCAACACTCCTACGAGCAGTACTTC	CASSQHSYEQYF
TRBV7-6	.	once	TRBJ1-4	TGTGCCAGCAGCTCCCGGAGGGGCCTTAATGAAAAACTGTTTTTT	CASSSRRGLNEKLFF
TRBV5-1	TRBD1	.	TRBJ1-1	TGCGCCAGCAGCGTCGGACAGGGTCAGACTGAAGCTTTCTTT	CASSVGQGQTEAFF
TRBV30	.	.	TRBJ1-5	TGTGCCTGGAGTGTAGAGGACATTACAGGGTTCGGACAGCCCCAGCATTTT	CAWSVEDITGFGQPQHF
TRBV11-2	.	.	TRBJ1-2	TGTGCCAGCAGCCCAAGGACAGCCTATGGCTACACCTTC	CASSPRTAYGYTF
TRBV7-2	TRBD2	.	TRBJ2-3	TGTGCCAGCAGCTTAGAACTAGCGGGGGGGCGAAACGCGCAGTATTTT	CASSLELAGGRNAQYF
TRBV15	TRBD1	.	TRBJ1-5	TGTGCCACCAGCAGAGGGGACAGGGGTGGCAATCAGCCCCAGCATTTT	CATSRGDRGGNQPQHF
TRBV4-2	TRBD1	.	TRBJ2-7	TGTGCCAGCAGCCGACCGGGACAGCAGTACGAGCAGTACTTC	CASSRPGQQYEQYF
TRBV9	.	.	TRBJ1-2	TGTGCCAGCAGCGTAGCGGGGGTTTCGAACTATGGCTACACCTTC	CASSVAGVSNYGYTF
TRBV2	.	.	TRBJ2-3	TGTGCCAGCAGTGCCGACAGGGAGGGCACAGATACGCAGTATTTT	CASSADREGTDTQYF
TRBV5-1	TRBD2	.	TRBJ2-1	TGCGCCAGCAGCGCCGGGACTAGCGGGGGGGCGGTTGAGTTCTTC	CASSAGTSGGAVEFF
TRBV4-1	TRBD1	.	TRBJ2-3	TGCGCCAGCAGCCAAGATAGTAACGGGCAGGGGGCTGCAGATACGCAGTATTTT	CASSQDSNGQGAADTQYF
TRBV7-3	TRBD1	many	TRBJ2-3	TGTGCCAGCAGATCCGGGACAGGGGCAGATACGCAGTATTTT	CASRSGTGADTQYF
TRBV6-2/TRBV6-3	TRBD1	.	TRBJ2-7	TGTGCCAGCAGTTACTCGACAGGGAGCTCCTACGAGCAGTACTTC	CASSYSTGSSYEQYF
TRBV11-2	TRBD2	.	TRBJ2-7	TGTGCCAGCAGCTTAGAAGGCCTAGCGGGGAGACACTTC	CASSLEGLAGRHF
TRBV19	.	.	TRBJ2-5	TGTGCCAGTAGTATTGAACGGTCCGAGACCCAGTACTTC	CASSIERSETQYF
TRBV5-4	TRBD1	.	TRBJ2-3	TGTGCCAGCAGCCCCCGGACAGGGACCACAGATACGCAGTATTTT	CASSPRTGTTDTQYF
TRBV19	.	.	TRBJ2-7	TGTGCCAGGCGATACGAGCAGTACTTC	CARRYEQYF
TRBV18	.	.	TRBJ1-4	TGTGCCAGCTCACCAAGCAGGGAAAAACTGTTTTTT	CASSPSREKLFF
TRBV3-1/TRBV3-2	TRBD1	.	TRBJ1-5	TGTGCCAGCAGCCTTGGGACAGGGGAAAATCAGCCCCAGCATTTT	CASSLGTGENQPQHF
TRBV5-1	.	.	TRBJ2-5	TGCGCCAGCAGCCAGCGGCTCCAAGAGACCCAGTACTTC	CASSQRLQETQYF
TRBV20-1	.	.	TRBJ1-4	TGCAGTGTAGCCTCGCGGAAACTGTTTTTT	CSVASRKLFF
TRBV7-6	.	.	TRBJ1-3	TGTGCCAGCAGCTTAGACGTTGGGAGGGCCGCCACTGGAAACACCATATATTTT	CASSLDVGRAATGNTIYF
TRBV7-2	.	.	TRBJ1-2	TGTGCCAGCAGCTCTACACCTGCCGGGGTGGGAGCCGGCTACACCTTC	CASSSTPAGVGAGYTF
TRBV12-5	.	.	TRBJ2-1	TGTGCTAGTGGTTTACGGCAGGGGGGTGGCAATGAGCAGTTCTTC	CASGLRQGGGNEQFF
TRBV5-1	.	.	TRBJ1-3	TGCGCCAGCAGCTTGTGGGGGCTAAGCTCTGGAAACACCATATATTTT	CASSLWGLSSGNTIYF
TRBV28	.	.	TRBJ1-2	TGTGCCAGCAGTTTATACCGGGGGACTGGCTACACCTTC	CASSLYRGTGYTF
TRBV11-3	.	.	TRBJ1-1	TGTGCCAGCAGCTTAGGATTCGGGTCGAATGAAGCTTTCTTT	CASSLGFGSNEAFF
TRBV2	.	.	TRBJ2-7	TGTGCCAGCACCCGGGACTACGAGCAGTACTTC	CASTRDYEQYF
TRBV19	TRBD2	.	TRBJ2-1	TGTGCCAGTAGGGACAGGTCCCTAGCGGGGGACTTCTTC	CASRDRSLAGDFF
TRBV18	.	.	TRBJ1-6	TGTGCCAGCTCACCACGCAGGGATGATAATTCACCCCTCCACTTT	CASSPRRDDNSPLHF
TRBV30	.	.	TRBJ2-1	TGTGCCTGGAGTGGATTAGCGACCCCTTACAATGAGCAGTTCTTC	CAWSGLATPYNEQFF
TRBV5-1	TRBD2	.	TRBJ2-5	TGCGCCAGCAGCTTGGCCCCAGCGGGGGATTTCGGAGAGACCCAGTACTTC	CASSLAPAGDFGETQYF
TRBV2	TRBD2	.	TRBJ2-3	TGTGCCAGCAGCCCGACTAGCGGGCGTACAGATACGCAGTATTTT	CASSPTSGRTDTQYF
TRBV16	.	.	TRBJ2-5	TGTGCCAGCAGCCAAGGCAGGGTAAAAGAGACCCAGTACTTC	CASSQGRVKETQYF
TRBV29-1	.	.	TRBJ1-2	TGCAGCGCTGAGCAGGGGATTATGCGGGGCTACACCTTC	CSAEQGIMRGYTF